A single sample gave rise to the 28 T cell receptor beta chains below, sequenced in a study of T cell responses to AZD1222 COVID-19 vaccine (TCRdb year 2021). The label giving this sample's time point can be read as: about 28 days (+/-7) after the second vaccine dose. Library preparation used the immunoSEQ multiplex PCR assay. TCRdb stores this immuneACCESS table with in-frame sequences only. Part of the clones is absent; in the studies checked, under half of the shortfall reflects unresolved V genes, and no reason is known for the rest. This sample holds about 160,000 clones; 88% were observed only once. Jointly, the top ten make up roughly 4% of the sample. The material was peripheral blood, obtained 28 days after the second AZD1222 dose. These receptors all stem from an adult who received the AZD1222 COVID-19 vaccine.

CDR3 bases: TGTGCCAGCGTCTATAGCGGGGGAAAGGGGAATGAGCAGTTCTTC. It translates to CASVYSGGKGNEQFF. The chain employs TRBV5-4 and TRBJ2-1; 9 nucleotides align to TRBD2. Germline values: CDR1 SGHNT, CDR2 YYREEE (reference sequence). With 7 bases clipped from V and 7 bases from J, the junction kept 12 bases outside the gene matches. The length of the CDR3 is 15 residues.

The gene calls are TRBV15 and TRBJ2-3; D gene ambiguous. Germline assignment: CDR1 LNHNV and CDR2 YYDKDF (reference sequence). The CDR3 sequence is 14 residues long. V gave up 0 bases and J gave up 6 bases, with 10 bases separating them. The CDR3 DNA reads TGTGCCACCAGCAGAGATCGGGTAATCGATACGCAGTATTTT. Its protein is CATSRDRVIDTQYF.

This chain joins TRBV7-6 and TRBJ2-1; tentatively, D is TRBD2 (6 bases). Trimming cost V 7 bases and J 5 bases, with 15 bases left between them. The CDR3 sequence is 14 residues long. Germline values: CDR1 SGHVS, CDR2 FNYEAQ. This CDR3 reads CASTTLGGDNEQFF. The CDR3, as DNA: TGTGCCAGCACCACGTTGGGCGGGGACAATGAGCAGTTCTTC.

The rearrangement uses TRBV27 and TRBJ1-3; D ambiguous. The CDR3 contains 13 residues. Germline CDR1 and CDR2: MNHEY and SMNVEV (reference sequence). V was pared by 0 bases and J by 4 bases, with 4 bases between. CDR3: CASSLSAGNTIYF. Written as DNA, the CDR3 is TGTGCCAGCAGTTTATCGGCGGGAAACACCATATATTTT.

The chain links TRBV5-1 to TRBJ2-7; D not certain. The germline V and J ends were trimmed by 4 bases and 2 bases, with 10 bases remaining between them. The CDR3 runs to 13 residues. CDR1 is SGHRS and CDR2 is YFSETQ in the germline V gene. DNA of the CDR3: TGCGCCAGCAGCCCGCTAACCACCTACGAGCAGTACTTC. As protein: CASSPLTTYEQYF.

The V and J genes are TRBV7-2 and TRBJ2-7, with 9 bases that match TRBD1. The ends lost 1 base at V and 5 bases at J; junction bases unmatched: 6. Germline V lookup: CDR1 SGHTA, CDR2 FQGNSA. The CDR3 length is 15 residues. The CDR3: CASSLEQGAWDEQYF. CDR3 in DNA: TGTGCCAGCAGCTTAGAACAGGGGGCTTGGGACGAGCAGTACTTC.

The chain recombines TRBV5-1 with TRBJ2-2, with a tentative D call TRBD2 (5 bases). Trimming removed 0 bases at V and 7 bases at J, with 7 bases between. CDR1 is SGHRS and CDR2 is YFSETQ in the germline V gene. The CDR3 runs to 13 residues. The CDR3 DNA follows: TGCGCCAGCAGCTTGGAGAGGGACGGGGAGCTGTTTTTT. Encoded protein: CASSLERDGELFF.

This chain joins TRBV7-8 and TRBJ1-2; 7 bases map to TRBD1. The CDR3 spans 16 residues. Trimming at V came to 4 bases and at J to 6 bases, leaving 14 bases not matched to a gene. Germline CDR1 is SGHVS and CDR2 is FQNEAQ. CDR3 residues: CASSSRRQGSVNGYTF. The CDR3 DNA reads as TGTGCCAGCAGCTCCCGAAGACAGGGCTCGGTAAATGGCTACACCTTC.

The chain is built from TRBV30 and TRBJ1-3, with D uncertain. The V end lost 0 bases, the J end lost 2 bases, and 5 bases lay between the germline ends. Germline V lookup: CDR1 GTSNPN, CDR2 SVGIG (reference sequence). The length of the CDR3 is 13 residues. The CDR3 DNA reads TGTGCCTGGAGTGTATTTACTGGAAACACCATATATTTT. Protein product: CAWSVFTGNTIYF.

V and J are TRBV6-2 or TRBV6-3 and TRBJ1-3; D is unresolved. The length of the CDR3 is 12 residues. Per germline, CDR1 MNHEY and CDR2 SVGEGT. Deletions cut 5 bases from V and 9 bases from J, with 11 bases between. The chain's CDR3 is CASSDHSGTIYF. CDR3 in DNA: TGTGCCAGCAGTGACCACTCGGGCACCATATATTTT.

This clone came up a few times. The chain combines TRBV11-2 with TRBJ2-1, with 8 bases lining up with TRBD2. Germline V gives CDR1 SGHAT, CDR2 FQNNGV. Trimming at V came to 5 bases and at J to 9 bases, leaving 12 bases not matched to a gene. This CDR3 is built from 15 residues. This CDR3 is CASSRDTAGGGEQFF. The CDR3 region has the DNA TGTGCCAGCAGCCGGGACACGGCGGGGGGTGGTGAGCAGTTCTTC.

This sequence joins TRBV7-9 and TRBJ2-5, with D perhaps matching TRBD2 (5 bases). V was clipped by 5 bases and J by 7 bases, with 11 bases between them. This CDR3 has 12 amino acids. Germline CDR1 reads SEHNR; CDR2 reads FQNEAQ (reference sequence). The CDR3 reads CASSPSRGTQYF. The DNA of the CDR3 is TGTGCCAGCAGCCCTTCCCGGGGGACCCAGTACTTC.

V and J are TRBV18 and TRBJ2-3; D is uncertain. Germline CDR1 and CDR2: KGHSH and LQKENI. Trimming removed 0 bases at V and 2 bases at J, with 24 bases between. The CDR3 length is 20 residues. Written as DNA, the CDR3 is TGTGCCAGCTCACCACCCCCAAATCAGGCCCTCACCCCCTTCACAGATACGCAGTATTTT. As protein: CASSPPPNQALTPFTDTQYF.

The rearrangement links TRBV29-1 to TRBJ1-2; possible D gene TRBD1, 5 bases. Trimming stripped 7 bases from V and 4 bases from J, with 16 bases between. Germline-derived CDR1 and CDR2 are SQVTM and ANQGSEA. This CDR3 is built from 13 residues. The CDR3 region is CSGGGQGSYGYTF. Here the CDR3 DNA reads TGCAGCGGGGGAGGGCAGGGCAGCTATGGCTACACCTTC.

V gene TRBV30 combines with J gene TRBJ1-2; 7 bases map to TRBD1. Looked up from germline, CDR1 is GTSNPN and CDR2 is SVGIG (reference sequence). The CDR3 contains 14 residues. V lost 0 bases to trimming and J lost 4 bases; unmatched junction nucleotides: 5. In DNA, the CDR3 is TGTGCCTGGAGTGTGAGGGGGCACGGCTATGGCTACACCTTC. Its translation is CAWSVRGHGYGYTF.

The chain is built from TRBV5-4 and TRBJ1-1, with D hard to call. Trimming took off 0 bases at V and 9 bases at J, with 15 bases between the two ends. The CDR3 is 14 residues long. The germline gives CDR1 SGHNT, CDR2 YYREEE (reference sequence). In DNA, the CDR3 is TGTGCCAGCAGCTTGGGTGGCAGACCAACGCAAGCTTTCTTT. Amino acids: CASSLGGRPTQAFF.

The chain employs TRBV5-4 and TRBJ2-7; possible D gene TRBD2, 6 bases. Germline-derived CDR1 and CDR2 are SGHNT and YYREEE (reference sequence). The V end was cut by 4 bases, the J end by 2 bases, with 13 bases between. This CDR3 has 14 amino acids. CDR3 in DNA: TGTGCCAGCAGCCAACCGGGACTGACCTACGAGCAGTACTTC. Protein: CASSQPGLTYEQYF.

This CDR3 reads CASSPPGDRNTIYF. The CDR3 bases are TGTGCCAGCAGCCCCCCAGGGGACCGAAACACCATATATTTT. The chain employs TRBV5-4 and TRBJ1-3, with D maybe TRBD1 (6 bases). Germline CDR1 is SGHNT and CDR2 is YYREEE (reference sequence). The CDR3 has 14 residues. V dropped 4 bases and J dropped 5 bases, with 13 bases sitting between them.

This clone was seen a handful of times. The chain uses TRBV5-1 and TRBJ2-1; D not resolved. The CDR3 loop spans 13 amino acids. V lost 2 bases and J 9 bases, leaving 12 bases between the germline ends. Germline V gives CDR1 SGHRS, CDR2 YFSETQ. CDR3 DNA: TGCGCCAGCAGCTTAGCTGAGGACCCTGAGCAGTTCTTC. Its protein is CASSLAEDPEQFF.

This sequence joins TRBV2 and TRBJ2-7; D uncertain. The CDR3 runs to 14 residues. The germline V gene encodes CDR1 SNHLY and CDR2 FYNNEI. Trimming shortened V by 4 bases and J by 3 bases, and 13 bases separated the two germline ends. DNA for the CDR3: TGTGCCAGCAGTGTGGCAGTCCCCATCTACGAGCAGTACTTC. Translated, it gives CASSVAVPIYEQYF.

The chain links TRBV10-3 to TRBJ1-2; TRBD1 agrees at 8 bases. The J segment lost 2 bases and the V segment lost 8 bases, leaving 16 bases of the junction unmatched. In germline, CDR1 is ENHRY, CDR2 SYGVKD. The CDR3 is 17 residues long. CDR3 sequence (DNA): TGTGCCATCTTACCTCAGGGGGCCCCAAATCCGAACTATGGCTACACCTTC. Translating it yields CAILPQGAPNPNYGYTF.

The rearrangement links TRBV7-2 to TRBJ2-1; D assignment may be TRBD1 or TRBD2 (6 bases each). Trimming shortened V by 1 base and J by 5 bases, and 12 bases separated the two germline ends. The CDR3 consists of 15 residues. Germline V gene sequence: CDR1 SGHTA, CDR2 FQGNSA. This CDR3 reads CASSLVGGDHNEQFF. Here the CDR3 DNA reads TGTGCCAGCAGCTTAGTCGGGGGCGACCACAATGAGCAGTTCTTC.

The count of this clone is one. In DNA, the CDR3 is TGTGCCAGCAGCTTAGACCCACACCACACCTTC. This codes for CASSLDPHHTF. This rearrangement joins TRBV7-9 to TRBJ1-2; D unresolved. Between the trimmed V and J ends, which lost 1 base and 12 bases, there was a span of 9 bases. The CDR3 runs to 11 residues. CDR1 and CDR2 (germline): SEHNR, FQNEAQ (reference sequence).

In nucleotides, the CDR3 is TGCAGCTTCTCAGCCGGGGGGGCTGGAAACACCATATATTTT. Its protein is CSFSAGGAGNTIYF. V gene TRBV29-1 combines with J gene TRBJ1-3; weak D call: TRBD1 (5 bases). V lost 8 bases and J 2 bases, leaving 16 bases between the germline ends. Germline CDR1 is SQVTM and CDR2 is ANQGSEA. CDR3 length equals 14 residues.

This clone is a singleton in its sample. J is TRBJ1-1 and V is TRBV12-3 or TRBV12-4; no clear D. Trimming took 2 bases from V and 10 from J, leaving 11 bases between them. The CDR3 totals 12 residues. CDR3 nucleotides: TGTGCCAGCAGTTTACCGACGTCTGGAGCTTTCTTT. Translated: CASSLPTSGAFF.

This clone has just one count. The chain recombines TRBV19 with TRBJ1-1; tentatively, D is TRBD1 (6 bases). The germline CDR1 and CDR2 sequences are LNHDA and SQIVND (reference sequence). V was pared by 8 bases and J by 1 base, with 17 bases between. The CDR3 spans 15 residues. CDR3 sequence: CASVRVSRGNTEAFF. In DNA form, the CDR3 reads TGTGCCAGTGTGCGGGTAAGCAGGGGGAACACTGAAGCTTTCTTT.

V is TRBV2 and J is TRBJ2-2; D call uncertain. Germline V gives CDR1 SNHLY, CDR2 FYNNEI. The CDR3 sequence is 14 residues long. With 5 bases removed from V and 6 bases from J, the gap between germline ends came to 13 bases. The CDR3 nucleotides read TGTGCCAGCAGTATTGTTGGGGTTCCCGGGGAGCTGTTTTTT. Encoded protein: CASSIVGVPGELFF.

Only a few counts were recorded for this clone. The chain's CDR3 is CSGKQGNIQYF. The CDR3 nucleotides are TGCAGCGGAAAACAGGGGAACATTCAGTACTTC. The chain carries TRBV29-1 and TRBJ2-4; 7 nucleotides agree with TRBD1. Germline V gene lookup returns CDR1 SQVTM and CDR2 ANQGSEA. This CDR3 region has 11 residues. The ends lost 7 bases at V and 7 bases at J; junction bases unmatched: 4. The variable domain in full, completed from reference TRBV29-1 and TRBJ2-4, reads SAVISQKPSRDICQRGTSLTIQCQVDSQVTMMFWYRQQPGQSLTLIATANQGSEATYESGFVIDKFPISRPNLTFSTLTVSNMSPEDSSIYLCSGKQGNIQYFGAGTRLSVL.